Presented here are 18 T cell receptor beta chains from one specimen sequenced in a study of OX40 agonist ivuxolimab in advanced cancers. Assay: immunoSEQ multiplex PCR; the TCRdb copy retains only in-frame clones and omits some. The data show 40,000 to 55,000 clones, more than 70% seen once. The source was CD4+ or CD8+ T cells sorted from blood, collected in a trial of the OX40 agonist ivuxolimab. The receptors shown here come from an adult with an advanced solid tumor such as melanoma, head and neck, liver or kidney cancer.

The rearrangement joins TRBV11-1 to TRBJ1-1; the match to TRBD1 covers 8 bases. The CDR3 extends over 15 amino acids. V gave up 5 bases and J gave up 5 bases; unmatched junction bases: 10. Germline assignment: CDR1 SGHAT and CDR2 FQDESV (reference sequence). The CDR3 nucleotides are TGTGCCAGCAGCCGTCCCAGGGGGCTGGTTACTGAAGCTTTCTTT. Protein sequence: CASSRPRGLVTEAFF.

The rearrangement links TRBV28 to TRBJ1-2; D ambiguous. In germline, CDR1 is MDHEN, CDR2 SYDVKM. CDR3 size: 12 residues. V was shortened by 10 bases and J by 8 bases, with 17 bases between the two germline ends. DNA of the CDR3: TGTGCCACCTACCCGGCCGGGCTGGGCTACACCTTC. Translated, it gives CATYPAGLGYTF.

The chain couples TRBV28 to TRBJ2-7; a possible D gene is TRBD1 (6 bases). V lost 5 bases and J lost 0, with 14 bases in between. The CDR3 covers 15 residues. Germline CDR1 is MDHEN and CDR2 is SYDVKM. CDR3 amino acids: CASSPGTTSSYEQYF. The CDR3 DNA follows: TGTGCCAGCAGTCCCGGGACAACGAGCTCCTACGAGCAGTACTTC. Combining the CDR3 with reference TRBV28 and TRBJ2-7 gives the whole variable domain DVKVTQSSRYLVKRTGEKVFLECVQDMDHENMFWYRQDPGLGLRLIYFSYDVKMKEKGDIPEGYSVSREKKERFSLILESASTNQTSMYLCASSPGTTSSYEQYFGPGTRLTVT.

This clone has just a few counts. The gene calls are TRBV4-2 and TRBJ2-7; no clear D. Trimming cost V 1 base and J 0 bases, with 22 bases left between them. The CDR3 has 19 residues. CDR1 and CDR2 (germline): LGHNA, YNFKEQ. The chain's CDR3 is CASSQVYQIVGLDSYEQYF. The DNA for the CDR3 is TGTGCCAGCAGCCAAGTGTACCAGATCGTTGGGCTTGACTCCTACGAGCAGTACTTC.

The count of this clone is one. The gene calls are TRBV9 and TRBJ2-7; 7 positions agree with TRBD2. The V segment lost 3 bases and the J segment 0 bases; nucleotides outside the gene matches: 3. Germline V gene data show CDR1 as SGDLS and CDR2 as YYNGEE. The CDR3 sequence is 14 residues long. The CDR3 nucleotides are TGTGCCAGCAGCGCTCGCGGGAGCTCCTACGAGCAGTACTTC. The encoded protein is CASSARGSSYEQYF.

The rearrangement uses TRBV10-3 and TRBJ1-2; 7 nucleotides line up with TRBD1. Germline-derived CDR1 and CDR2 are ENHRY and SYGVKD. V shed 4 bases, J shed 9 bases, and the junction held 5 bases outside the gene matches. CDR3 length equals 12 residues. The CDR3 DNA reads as TGTGCCATCAGTGGTGGACAGGACCGCTACACCTTC. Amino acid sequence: CAISGGQDRYTF.

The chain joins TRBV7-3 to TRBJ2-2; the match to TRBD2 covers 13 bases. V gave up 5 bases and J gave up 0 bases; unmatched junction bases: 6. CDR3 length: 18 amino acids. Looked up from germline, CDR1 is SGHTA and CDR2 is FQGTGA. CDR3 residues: CASSPSGLAGTNTGELFF. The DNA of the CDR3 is TGTGCCAGCAGCCCCTCGGGACTAGCGGGGACGAACACCGGGGAGCTGTTTTTT. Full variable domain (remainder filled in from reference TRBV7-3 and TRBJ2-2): GAGVSQTPSNKVTEKGKYVELRCDPISGHTALYWYRQSLGQGPEFLIYFQGTGAADDSGLPNDRFFAVRPEGSVSTLKIQRTERGDSAVYLCASSPSGLAGTNTGELFFGEGSRLTVL.

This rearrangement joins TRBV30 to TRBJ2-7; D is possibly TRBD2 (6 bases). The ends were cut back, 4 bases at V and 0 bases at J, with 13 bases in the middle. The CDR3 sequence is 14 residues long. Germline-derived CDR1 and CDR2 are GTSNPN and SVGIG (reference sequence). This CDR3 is CAWKPRGASYEQYF. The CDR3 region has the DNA TGTGCCTGGAAGCCCCGCGGGGCCTCCTACGAGCAGTACTTC.

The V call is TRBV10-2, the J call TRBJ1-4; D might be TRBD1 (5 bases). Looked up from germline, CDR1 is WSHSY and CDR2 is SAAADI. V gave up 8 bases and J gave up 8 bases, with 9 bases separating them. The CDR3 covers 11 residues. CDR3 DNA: TGCGCCAGCCGGGGCGAGGAAAAACTGTTTTTT. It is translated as CASRGEEKLFF.

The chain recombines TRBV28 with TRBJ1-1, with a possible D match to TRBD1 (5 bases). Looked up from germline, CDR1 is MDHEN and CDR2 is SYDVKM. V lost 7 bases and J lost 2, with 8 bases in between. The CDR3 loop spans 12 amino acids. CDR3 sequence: CASTQGNTEAFF. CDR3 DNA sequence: TGTGCCAGCACCCAGGGAAACACTGAAGCTTTCTTT.

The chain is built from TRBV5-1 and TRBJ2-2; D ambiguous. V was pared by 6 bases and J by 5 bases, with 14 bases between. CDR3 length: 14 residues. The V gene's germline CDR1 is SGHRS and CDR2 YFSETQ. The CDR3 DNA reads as TGCGCCAGCAAAAGAAGTTCCCGGACCGGGGAGCTGTTTTTT. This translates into CASKRSSRTGELFF. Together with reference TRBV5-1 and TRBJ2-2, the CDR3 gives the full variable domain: KAGVTQTPRYLIKTRGQQVTLSCSPISGHRSVSWYQQTPGQGLQFLFEYFSETQRNKGNFPGRFSGRQFSNSRSEMNVSTLELGDSALYLCASKRSSRTGELFFGEGSRLTVL.

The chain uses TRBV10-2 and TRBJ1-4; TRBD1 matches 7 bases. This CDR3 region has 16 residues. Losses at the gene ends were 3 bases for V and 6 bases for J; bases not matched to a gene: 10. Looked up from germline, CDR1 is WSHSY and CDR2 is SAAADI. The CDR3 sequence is CASSDWGGQVDEKLFF. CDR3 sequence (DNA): TGCGCCAGCAGTGACTGGGGAGGACAGGTCGATGAAAAACTGTTTTTT.

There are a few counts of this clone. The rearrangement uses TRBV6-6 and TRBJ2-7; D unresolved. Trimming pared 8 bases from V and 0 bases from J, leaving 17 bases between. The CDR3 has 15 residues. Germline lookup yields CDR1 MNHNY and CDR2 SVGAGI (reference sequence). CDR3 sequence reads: CASESPTAPSYEQYF. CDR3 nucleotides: TGTGCCAGCGAGTCCCCGACGGCCCCCTCCTACGAGCAGTACTTC.

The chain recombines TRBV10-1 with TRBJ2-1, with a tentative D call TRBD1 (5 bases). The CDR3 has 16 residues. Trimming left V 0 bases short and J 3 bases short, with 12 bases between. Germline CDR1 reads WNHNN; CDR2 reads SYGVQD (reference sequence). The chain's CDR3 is CASSESQGDIYNEQFF. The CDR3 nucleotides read TGCGCCAGCAGTGAGTCACAAGGGGATATCTACAATGAGCAGTTCTTC.

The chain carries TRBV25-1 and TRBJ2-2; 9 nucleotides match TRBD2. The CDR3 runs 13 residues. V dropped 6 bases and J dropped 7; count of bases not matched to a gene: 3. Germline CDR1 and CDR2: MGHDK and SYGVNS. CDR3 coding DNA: TGTGCCAGCAGAGGGACTAGCTTCGGGGAGCTGTTTTTT. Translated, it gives CASRGTSFGELFF.

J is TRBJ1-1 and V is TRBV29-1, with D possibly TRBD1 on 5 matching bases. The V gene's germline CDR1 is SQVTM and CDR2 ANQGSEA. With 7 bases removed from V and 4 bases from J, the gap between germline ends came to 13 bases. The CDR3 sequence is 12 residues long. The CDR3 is CSGRQLGTEAFF. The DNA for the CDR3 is TGCAGCGGCCGACAGTTGGGCACTGAAGCTTTCTTT. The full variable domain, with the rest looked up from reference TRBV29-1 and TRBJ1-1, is SAVISQKPSRDICQRGTSLTIQCQVDSQVTMMFWYRQQPGQSLTLIATANQGSEATYESGFVIDKFPISRPNLTFSTLTVSNMSPEDSSIYLCSGRQLGTEAFFGQGTRLTVV.

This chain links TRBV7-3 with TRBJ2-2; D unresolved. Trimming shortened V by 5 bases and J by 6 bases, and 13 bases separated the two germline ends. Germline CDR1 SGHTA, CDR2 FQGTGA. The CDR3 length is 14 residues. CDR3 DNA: TGTGCCAGCAGCCCTACGACGGTCGCCGGGGAGCTGTTTTTT. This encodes CASSPTTVAGELFF.

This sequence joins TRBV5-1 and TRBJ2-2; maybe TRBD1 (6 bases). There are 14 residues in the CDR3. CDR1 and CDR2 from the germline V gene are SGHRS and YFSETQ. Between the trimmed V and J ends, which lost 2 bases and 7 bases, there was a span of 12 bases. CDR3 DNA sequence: TGCGCCAGCAGCTTAGGGGGATTTGGCGGGGAGCTGTTTTTT. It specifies CASSLGGFGGELFF.